These 13 T cell receptor beta chains originate from one sample sequenced in a study of radiotherapy plus CTLA-4 blockade in lung cancer. Profiling relied on immunoSEQ multiplex PCR, and the TCRdb table lists in-frame clones only, not all of them. The sample yields 62,000 or so clones, about 80% seen once. The sample here was peripheral blood, taken from a patient treated with radiotherapy plus ipilimumab. These receptors were collected from a human donor with non-small cell lung cancer who had a complete response to radiotherapy plus ipilimumab.

This rearrangement joins TRBV2 to TRBJ2-1; D gene unclear. This CDR3 is 10 amino acids long. The V end lost 1 base, the J end lost 10 bases, and 2 bases lay between the germline ends. CDR1 and CDR2 (germline): SNHLY, FYNNEI. Here the CDR3 reads CASSEEEQFF. CDR3 nucleotides: TGTGCCAGCAGTGAAGAAGAGCAGTTCTTC.

The CDR3: CASGLVGGRTEAFF. The CDR3 DNA follows: TGTGCTAGTGGTTTGGTAGGGGGCAGGACTGAAGCTTTCTTT. This sequence joins TRBV12-5 and TRBJ1-1; TRBD1 aligns across 7 bases. Germline CDR1 reads LGHNT; CDR2 reads FRNRAP. The length of the CDR3 is 14 residues. J gave up 5 bases and V 0 bases, and 3 bases lay outside the gene matches.

This chain uses TRBV4-1 with TRBJ2-6, with D unclear. The germline V and J ends were trimmed by 4 bases and 4 bases, with 14 bases remaining between them. The V gene's germline CDR1 is MGHRA and CDR2 YSYEKL. The CDR3 runs 16 residues. CDR3 amino acids: CASSLDTAGGANVLTF. CDR3 nucleotide sequence: TGCGCCAGCAGCCTCGACACTGCTGGAGGGGCCAACGTCCTGACTTTC.

J is TRBJ2-5 and V is TRBV7-8, with TRBD2 matching 9 bases. Trimming took 2 bases from V and 4 from J; bases not matched to a gene: 5. The CDR3 is made up of 15 amino acids. Per the germline V gene, CDR1 is SGHVS and CDR2 is FQNEAQ. In DNA, the CDR3 is TGTGCCAGCAGCTTAAAGCGGGGGGACCGAGAGACCCAGTACTTC. Translating it yields CASSLKRGDRETQYF. The full variable domain, completed using reference TRBV7-8 and TRBJ2-5, is GAGVSQSPRYKVAKRGQDVALRCDPISGHVSLFWYQQALGQGPEFLTYFQNEAQLDKSGLPSDRFFAERPEGSVSTLKIQRTQQEDSAVYLCASSLKRGDRETQYFGPGTRLLVL.

V and J are TRBV19 and TRBJ2-5, with D possibly TRBD2 on 5 matching bases. Germline V gene sequence: CDR1 LNHDA, CDR2 SQIVND (reference sequence). CDR3 size: 15 residues. V lost 5 bases, J lost 2 bases, and 15 bases lay in between. The CDR3 spells CASSETRTRQETQYF. CDR3 nucleotides: TGTGCCAGTAGTGAAACTAGAACGAGGCAAGAGACCCAGTACTTC.

The chain uses TRBV30 and TRBJ2-5, with TRBD2 identical over 13 bases. The junction had 8 bases not matched to a gene; V was cut back by 0 bases and J by 4 bases. Germline V lookup: CDR1 GTSNPN, CDR2 SVGIG (reference sequence). The CDR3 has 17 residues. Here the CDR3 reads CAWSVLAGGVVGETQYF. CDR3 nucleotides: TGTGCCTGGAGTGTACTAGCGGGGGGGGTGGTGGGAGAGACCCAGTACTTC.

This clone has more than one count but fewer than ten. Other nucleotide sequences from this sample produce the same CDR3. The V call is TRBV30, the J call TRBJ2-2; D possibly corresponds to TRBD1 (6 bases). Per the germline V gene, CDR1 is GTSNPN and CDR2 is SVGIG (reference sequence). The CDR3 covers 13 residues. Trimming took 8 bases from V and 5 from J, leaving 15 bases between them. The CDR3 DNA reads as TGTGCCCGTACAGGGCATCAGACCGGGGAGCTGTTTTTT. Its protein product is CARTGHQTGELFF.

V usage is TRBV21-1 and J usage is TRBJ1-1; the table calls TRBD1, which could not be checked here. TRBV21-1 has pseudogene status. There are 15 residues in the CDR3. The CDR3 loop reads CARWVTGVKNTEAFF. The CDR3 coding sequence is TGTGCCAGATGGGTGACAGGGGTTAAGAACACTGAAGCTTTCTTT.

The chain combines TRBV9 with TRBJ1-1; D is ambiguous. The CDR3 is made up of 14 amino acids. Germline V lookup: CDR1 SGDLS, CDR2 YYNGEE. V was cut by 3 bases and J by 0 bases, with 9 bases left in between. The CDR3 bases are TGTGCCAGCAGCGGCCCTGGGGTGAACACTGAAGCTTTCTTT. Amino acids: CASSGPGVNTEAFF.

Concerning this clone: The germline gene is not matched at one end of the junction; a read error may be the cause. The chain has TRBV6-6 and TRBJ2-1; 13 nucleotides match TRBD2. This CDR3 is built from 15 residues. CDR1 is MNHNY and CDR2 is SVGAGI in the germline V gene (reference sequence). Written as DNA, the CDR3 is TGTGTCAGCAGTTCTCCGGGACTAGCGGGATTCGAACAGTTCTTC. Translated: CVSSSPGLAGFEQFF.

The chain couples TRBV30 to TRBJ1-2, with D hard to call. Trimming removed 0 bases from V and 1 base from J, with 6 bases in between. Germline lookup yields CDR1 GTSNPN and CDR2 SVGIG (reference sequence). This CDR3 contains 13 residues. The CDR3 sequence: CAWSVQINYGYTF. CDR3 sequence (DNA): TGTGCCTGGAGTGTTCAGATTAACTATGGCTACACCTTC. Supplemented by reference TRBV30 and TRBJ1-2, the full variable domain reads SQTIHQWPATLVQPVGSPLSLECTVEGTSNPNLYWYRQAAGRGLQLLFYSVGIGQISSEVPQNLSASRPQDRQFILSSKKLLLSDSGFYLCAWSVQINYGYTFGSGTRLTVV.

This rearrangement joins TRBV7-9 to TRBJ2-5; D assignment may be TRBD1 or TRBD2 (5 bases each). The CDR3 covers 18 residues. The germline gives CDR1 SEHNR, CDR2 FQNEAQ (reference sequence). V dropped 1 base and J dropped 4 bases, with 22 bases sitting between them. CDR3: CASSLVGLRGAVRETQYF. In DNA form, the CDR3 reads TGTGCCAGCAGCTTAGTGGGGTTGAGGGGCGCGGTTCGAGAGACCCAGTACTTC. Variable domain in full (rest from reference TRBV7-9 and TRBJ2-5): DTGVSQNPRHKITKRGQNVTFRCDPISEHNRLYWYRQTLGQGPEFLTYFQNEAQLEKSRLLSDRFSAERPKGSFSTLEIQRTEQGDSAMYLCASSLVGLRGAVRETQYFGPGTRLLVL.

This chain joins TRBV10-2 and TRBJ2-4; 8 nucleotides agree with TRBD1. Germline V lookup: CDR1 WSHSY, CDR2 SAAADI. The length of the CDR3 is 13 residues. The ends lost 8 bases at V and 8 bases at J; junction bases unmatched: 8. The CDR3 here is CASGRNRGDIQYF. CDR3 coding DNA: TGCGCCAGCGGCCGGAACAGGGGGGACATTCAGTACTTC.